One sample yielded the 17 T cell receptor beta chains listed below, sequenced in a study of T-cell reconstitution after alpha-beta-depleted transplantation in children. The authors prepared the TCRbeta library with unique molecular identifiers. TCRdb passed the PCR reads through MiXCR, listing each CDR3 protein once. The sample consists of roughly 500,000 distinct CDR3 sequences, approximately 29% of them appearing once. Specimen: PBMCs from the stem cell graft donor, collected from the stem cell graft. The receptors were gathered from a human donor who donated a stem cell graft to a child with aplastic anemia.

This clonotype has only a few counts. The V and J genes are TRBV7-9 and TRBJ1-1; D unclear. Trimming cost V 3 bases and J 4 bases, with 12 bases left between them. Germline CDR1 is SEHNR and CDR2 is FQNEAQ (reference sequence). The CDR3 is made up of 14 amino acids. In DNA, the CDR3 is TGTGCCAGCAGCTTCGAAGTCGGTTCCACTGAAGCTTTCTTT. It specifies CASSFEVGSTEAFF.

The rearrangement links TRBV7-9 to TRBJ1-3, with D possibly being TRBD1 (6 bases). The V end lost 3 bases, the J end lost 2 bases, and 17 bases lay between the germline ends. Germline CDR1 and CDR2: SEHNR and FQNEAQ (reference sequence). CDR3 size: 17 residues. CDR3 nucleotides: TGTGCCAGCAGCTTGCAAGGGGGGGGGCCGACTGGAAACACCATATATTTT. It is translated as CASSLQGGGPTGNTIYF.

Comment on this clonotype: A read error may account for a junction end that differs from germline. CDR3 region: CASSPWGEYGYIF. The CDR3 bases are TGTGCCAGCAGCCCGTGGGGGGAATATGGCTACATCTTC. The chain uses TRBV12-3 or TRBV12-4 and TRBJ1-2; a possible D gene is TRBD1 (5 bases). The CDR3 sequence is 13 residues long.

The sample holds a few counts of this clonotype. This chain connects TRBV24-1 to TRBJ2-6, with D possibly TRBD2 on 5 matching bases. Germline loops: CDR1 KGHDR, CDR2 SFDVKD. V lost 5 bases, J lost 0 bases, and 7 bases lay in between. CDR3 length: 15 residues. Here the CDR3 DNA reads TGTGCCACCAGTGCAGGAGGCTCTGGGGCCAACGTCCTGACTTTC. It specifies CATSAGGSGANVLTF.

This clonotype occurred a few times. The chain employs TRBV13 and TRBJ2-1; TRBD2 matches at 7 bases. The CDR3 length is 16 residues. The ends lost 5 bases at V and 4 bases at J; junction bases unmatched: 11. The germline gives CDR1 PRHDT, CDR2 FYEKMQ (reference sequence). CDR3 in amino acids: CASSLRTSFFYNEQFF. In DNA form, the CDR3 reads TGTGCCAGCAGCCTCCGGACTAGTTTCTTTTACAATGAGCAGTTCTTC.

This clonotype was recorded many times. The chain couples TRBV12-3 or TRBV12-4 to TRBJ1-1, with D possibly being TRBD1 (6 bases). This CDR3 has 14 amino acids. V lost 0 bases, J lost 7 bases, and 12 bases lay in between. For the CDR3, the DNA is TGTGCCAGCAGTTTAGCTCAGGGGCGGAATGAAGCTTTCTTT. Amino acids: CASSLAQGRNEAFF.

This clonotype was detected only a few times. CDR3 loop: CSAKREQFF. The CDR3 DNA reads TGCAGTGCTAAGCGGGAGCAGTTCTTC. This chain links TRBV20-1 with TRBJ2-1; possible D gene TRBD2, 5 bases. The CDR3 covers 9 residues. Deletions cut 4 bases from V and 10 bases from J, with 5 bases between. In germline, CDR1 is DFQATT, CDR2 SNEGSKA (reference sequence).

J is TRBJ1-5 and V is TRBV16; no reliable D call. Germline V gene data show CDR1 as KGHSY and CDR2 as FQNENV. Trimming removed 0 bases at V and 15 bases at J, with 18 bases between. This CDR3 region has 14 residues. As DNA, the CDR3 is TGTGCCAGCAGCCAATCGAGGGCGGCACCGGGTAGGCATTTT. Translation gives CASSQSRAAPGRHF. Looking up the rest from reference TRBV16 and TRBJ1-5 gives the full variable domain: GEEVAQTPKHLVRGEGQKAKLYCAPIKGHSYVFWYQQVLKNEFKFLISFQNENVFDETGMPKERFSAKCLPNSPCSLEIQATKLEDSAVYFCASSQSRAAPGRHFGDGTRLSIL.

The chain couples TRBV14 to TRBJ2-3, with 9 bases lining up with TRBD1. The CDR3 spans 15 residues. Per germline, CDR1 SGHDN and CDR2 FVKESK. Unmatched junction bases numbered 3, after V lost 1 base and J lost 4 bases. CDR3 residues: CASSQVGTGSDTQYF. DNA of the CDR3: TGTGCCAGCAGCCAAGTCGGGACAGGGTCAGATACGCAGTATTTT.

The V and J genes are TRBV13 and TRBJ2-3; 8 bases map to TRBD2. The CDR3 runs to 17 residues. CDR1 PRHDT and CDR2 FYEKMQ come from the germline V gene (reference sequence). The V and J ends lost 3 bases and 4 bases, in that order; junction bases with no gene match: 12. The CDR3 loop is CASSFSRLASGADTQYF. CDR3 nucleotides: TGTGCCAGCAGCTTCTCCCGACTAGCGTCCGGGGCAGATACGCAGTATTTT.

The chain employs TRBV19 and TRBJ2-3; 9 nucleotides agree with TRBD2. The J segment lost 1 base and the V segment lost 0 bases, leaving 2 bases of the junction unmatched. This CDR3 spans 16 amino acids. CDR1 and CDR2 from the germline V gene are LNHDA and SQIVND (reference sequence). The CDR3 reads CASSIDRLAGTDTQYF. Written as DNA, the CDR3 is TGTGCCAGTAGTATAGATCGACTAGCGGGCACAGATACGCAGTATTTT.

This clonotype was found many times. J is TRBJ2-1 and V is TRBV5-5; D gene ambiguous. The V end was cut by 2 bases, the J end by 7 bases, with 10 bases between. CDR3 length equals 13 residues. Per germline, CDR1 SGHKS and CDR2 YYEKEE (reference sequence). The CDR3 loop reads CASSFGVANEQFF. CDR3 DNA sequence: TGTGCCAGCAGCTTCGGAGTTGCGAATGAGCAGTTCTTC.

CDR3 DNA sequence: TGTGCCTGGAGTAAAGGTAACACTGAAGCTTTCTTT. Its translation: CAWSKGNTEAFF. This rearrangement joins TRBV30 to TRBJ1-1; D not resolved. Trimming left V 2 bases short and J 2 bases short, with 6 bases between. Germline V CDR1 and CDR2: GTSNPN, SVGIG (reference sequence). CDR3 length: 12 amino acids.

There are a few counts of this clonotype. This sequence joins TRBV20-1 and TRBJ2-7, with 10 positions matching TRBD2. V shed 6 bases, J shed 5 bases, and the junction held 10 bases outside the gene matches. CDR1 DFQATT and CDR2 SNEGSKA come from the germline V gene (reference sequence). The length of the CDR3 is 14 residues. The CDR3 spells CSASERGGLNEQYF. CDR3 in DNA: TGCAGTGCCTCCGAGCGGGGGGGTTTAAACGAGCAGTACTTC.

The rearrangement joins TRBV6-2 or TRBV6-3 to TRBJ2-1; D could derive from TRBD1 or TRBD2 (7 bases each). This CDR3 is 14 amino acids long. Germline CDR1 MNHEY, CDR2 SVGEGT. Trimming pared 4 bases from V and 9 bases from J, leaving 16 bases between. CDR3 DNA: TGTGCCAGCAGTTTAAACGACAGGGAGGGTGAGCAGTTCTTC. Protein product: CASSLNDREGEQFF.

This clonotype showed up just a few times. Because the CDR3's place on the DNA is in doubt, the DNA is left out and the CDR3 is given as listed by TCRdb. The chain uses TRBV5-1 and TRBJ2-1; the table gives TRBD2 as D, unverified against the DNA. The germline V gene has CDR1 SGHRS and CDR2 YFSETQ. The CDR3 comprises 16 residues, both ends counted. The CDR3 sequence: CASSLDWASGIALPFF.

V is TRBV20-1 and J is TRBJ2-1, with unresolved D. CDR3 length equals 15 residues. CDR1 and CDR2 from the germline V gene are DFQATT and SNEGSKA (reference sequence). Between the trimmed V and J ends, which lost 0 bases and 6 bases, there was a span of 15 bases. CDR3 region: CSARDGIRTSNEQFF. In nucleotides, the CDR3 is TGCAGTGCTAGAGATGGGATCCGGACGTCCAATGAGCAGTTCTTC.